This T cell receptor beta chain is from a study of PD-1 blockade in classical Hodgkin lymphoma. Germline lookup yields CDR1 SGHNT and CDR2 YYREEE (reference sequence). Between the trimmed V and J ends, which lost 1 base and 2 bases, there was a span of 10 bases. This CDR3 is built from 14 residues. Using immunoSEQ multiplex PCR, the repertoire was profiled, and TCRdb retains in-frame clones only, with some absent. The data show some 5,500 clones, around half seen once. Of note for this clone: Antigen: not known.

Each patient's relapse followed autologous stem cell transplantation, and brentuximab vedotin exposure varied. From thawed PBMCs, magnetic negative selection was used to isolate the CD8+ T cells. Study outcomes and limitations: Relapsed/refractory patients reportedly had the lowest baseline TCR diversity, below newly diagnosed patients, who were below healthy donors. Baseline diversity was lower in partial responders and progressors than complete responders.

Sequencing used CD8+ T cells from blood, obtained at baseline. This sequence was found in a human donor with classical Hodgkin lymphoma. The rearrangement uses TRBV5-4 and TRBJ2-7; D uncertain. CDR3 sequence reads: CASSLLDGPYEQYF. Here the CDR3 DNA reads TGTGCCAGCAGCTTGCTGGACGGCCCCTACGAGCAGTACTTC.